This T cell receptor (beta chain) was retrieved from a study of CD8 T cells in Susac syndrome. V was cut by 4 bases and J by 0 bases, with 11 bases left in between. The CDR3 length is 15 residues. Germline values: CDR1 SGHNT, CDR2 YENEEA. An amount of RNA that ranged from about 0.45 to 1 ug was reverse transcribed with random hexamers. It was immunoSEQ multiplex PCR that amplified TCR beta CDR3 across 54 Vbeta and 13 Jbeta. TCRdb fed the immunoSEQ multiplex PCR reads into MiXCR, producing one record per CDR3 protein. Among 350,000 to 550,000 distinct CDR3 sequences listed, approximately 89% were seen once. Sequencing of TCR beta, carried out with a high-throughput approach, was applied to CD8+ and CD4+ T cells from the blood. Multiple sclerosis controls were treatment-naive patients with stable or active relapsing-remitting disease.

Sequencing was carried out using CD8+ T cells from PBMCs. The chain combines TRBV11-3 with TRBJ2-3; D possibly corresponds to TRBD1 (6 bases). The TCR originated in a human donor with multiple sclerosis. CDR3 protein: CASSWSDSSTDTQYF. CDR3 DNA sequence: TGTGCCAGCAGCTGGTCGGACAGTAGCACAGATACGCAGTATTTT. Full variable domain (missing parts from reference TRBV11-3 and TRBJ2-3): EAGVVQSPRYKIIEKKQPVAFWCNPISGHNTLYWYLQNLGQGPELLIRYENEEAVDDSQLPKDRFSAERLKGVDSTLKIQPAELGDSAVYLCASSWSDSSTDTQYFGPGTRLTVL.